This TCR beta chain comes out of a study of T cells in Graves' hyperthyroidism and ophthalmopathy. Overall study context: The authors collected peripheral blood at initial diagnosis, before any treatment.

RNA transcripts were the template for amplifying TCR beta CDR3 regions. When the TCR CDR3 underwent first-round RT-PCR, the HTBI primer set was used. TCRdb re-derived calls from the multiplex PCR reads in MiXCR, one entry per CDR3 protein. The sample holds some 440,000 distinct CDR3 sequences; around a sixth are singletons and the top ten take roughly 13%. This clonotype came up many times. CDR3 length: 14 amino acids. Germline V gene sequence: CDR1 MGHRA, CDR2 YSYEKL. V was pared by 6 bases and J by 2 bases, with 6 bases of the junction left unmatched. The chain carries TRBV4-1 and TRBJ2-5; 7 nucleotides match TRBD2. Material for sequencing was blood. The source is a woman between 18 and 29 years old with Graves' hyperthyroidism. The CDR3 loop reads CASSISGVQETQYF. The CDR3 nucleotides are TGCGCCAGCAGTATAAGCGGGGTACAAGAGACCCAGTACTTC.